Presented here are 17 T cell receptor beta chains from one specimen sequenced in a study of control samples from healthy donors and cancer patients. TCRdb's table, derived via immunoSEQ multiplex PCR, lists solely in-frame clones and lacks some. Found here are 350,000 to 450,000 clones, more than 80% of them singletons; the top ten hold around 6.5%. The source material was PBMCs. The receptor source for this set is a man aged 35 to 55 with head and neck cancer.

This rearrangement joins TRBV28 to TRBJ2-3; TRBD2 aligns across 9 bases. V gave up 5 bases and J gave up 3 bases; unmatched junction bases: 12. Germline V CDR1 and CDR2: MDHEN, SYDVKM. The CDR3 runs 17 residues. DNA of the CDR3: TGTGCCAGCAGTCCCGAAGGTGCGGGAGGGCTGACAGATACGCAGTATTTT. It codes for CASSPEGAGGLTDTQYF.

Here the CDR3 DNA reads TGTGCCAGCAGCTCCCAGACAGTCCCACCCGTCTCCTACGAGCAGTACTTC. Translation: CASSSQTVPPVSYEQYF. This sequence joins TRBV11-2 and TRBJ2-7, with a possible D match to TRBD1 (5 bases). Per the germline V gene, CDR1 is SGHAT and CDR2 is FQNNGV. This CDR3 is 17 amino acids long. Between the trimmed V and J ends, which lost 4 bases and 0 bases, there was a span of 19 bases.

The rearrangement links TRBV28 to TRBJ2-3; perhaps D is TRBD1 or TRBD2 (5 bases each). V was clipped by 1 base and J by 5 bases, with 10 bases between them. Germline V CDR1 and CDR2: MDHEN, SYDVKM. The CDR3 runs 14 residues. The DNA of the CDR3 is TGTGCCAGCAGTTTATTGAGAGGGGTAGATACGCAGTATTTT. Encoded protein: CASSLLRGVDTQYF. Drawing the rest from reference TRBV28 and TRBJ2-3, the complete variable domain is DVKVTQSSRYLVKRTGEKVFLECVQDMDHENMFWYRQDPGLGLRLIYFSYDVKMKEKGDIPEGYSVSREKKERFSLILESASTNQTSMYLCASSLLRGVDTQYFGPGTRLTVL.

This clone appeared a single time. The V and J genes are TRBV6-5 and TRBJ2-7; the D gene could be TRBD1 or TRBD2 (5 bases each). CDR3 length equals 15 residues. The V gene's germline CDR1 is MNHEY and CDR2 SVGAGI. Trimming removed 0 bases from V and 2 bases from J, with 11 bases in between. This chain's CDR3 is CASSYSLQGPYEQYF. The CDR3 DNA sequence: TGTGCCAGCAGTTACTCGCTCCAGGGACCCTACGAGCAGTACTTC.

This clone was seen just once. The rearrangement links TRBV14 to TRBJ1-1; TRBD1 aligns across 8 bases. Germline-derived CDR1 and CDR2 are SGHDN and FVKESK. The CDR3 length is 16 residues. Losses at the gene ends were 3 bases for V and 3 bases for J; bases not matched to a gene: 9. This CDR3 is CASSQRIGTGYTEAFF. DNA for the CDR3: TGTGCCAGCAGCCAGAGGATCGGGACAGGATACACTGAAGCTTTCTTT.

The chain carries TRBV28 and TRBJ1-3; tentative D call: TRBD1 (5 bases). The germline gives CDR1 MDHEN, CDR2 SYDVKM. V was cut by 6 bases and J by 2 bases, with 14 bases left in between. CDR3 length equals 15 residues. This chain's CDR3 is CASRVSGGAGNTIYF. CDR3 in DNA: TGTGCCAGCAGAGTCTCCGGGGGGGCTGGAAACACCATATATTTT. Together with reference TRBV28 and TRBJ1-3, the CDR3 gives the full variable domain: DVKVTQSSRYLVKRTGEKVFLECVQDMDHENMFWYRQDPGLGLRLIYFSYDVKMKEKGDIPEGYSVSREKKERFSLILESASTNQTSMYLCASRVSGGAGNTIYFGEGSWLTVV.

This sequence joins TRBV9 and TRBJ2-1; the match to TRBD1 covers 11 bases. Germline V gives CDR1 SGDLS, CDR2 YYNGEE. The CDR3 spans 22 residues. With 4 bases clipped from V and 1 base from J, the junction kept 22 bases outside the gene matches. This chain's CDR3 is CASSPQGDGTGGFGRSYNEQFF. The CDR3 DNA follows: TGTGCCAGCAGCCCTCAGGGAGACGGGACAGGGGGTTTCGGTCGATCCTACAATGAGCAGTTCTTC.

The CDR3 bases are TGTGCCACCCGGGGGGGACATGACCAGTACTTC. Encoded protein: CATRGGHDQYF. The chain links TRBV19 to TRBJ2-4, with 8 bases identical to TRBD2. The ends lost 10 bases at V and 13 bases at J; junction bases unmatched: 9. The germline V gene encodes CDR1 LNHDA and CDR2 SQIVND (reference sequence). This CDR3 is 11 amino acids long.

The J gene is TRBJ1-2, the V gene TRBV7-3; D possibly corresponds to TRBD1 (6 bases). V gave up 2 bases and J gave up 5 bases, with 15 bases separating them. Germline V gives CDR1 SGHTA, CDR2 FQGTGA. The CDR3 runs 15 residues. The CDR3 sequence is CASSLGMGAVYGYTF. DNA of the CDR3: TGTGCCAGCAGCTTAGGGATGGGGGCTGTTTATGGCTACACCTTC.

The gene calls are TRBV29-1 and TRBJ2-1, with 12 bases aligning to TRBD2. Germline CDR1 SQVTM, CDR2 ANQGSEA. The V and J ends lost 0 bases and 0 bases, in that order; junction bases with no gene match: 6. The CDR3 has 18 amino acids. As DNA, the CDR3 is TGCAGCGTTGAAGATGTCAGACTAGCGGGGGACTCCTACAATGAGCAGTTCTTC. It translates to CSVEDVRLAGDSYNEQFF.

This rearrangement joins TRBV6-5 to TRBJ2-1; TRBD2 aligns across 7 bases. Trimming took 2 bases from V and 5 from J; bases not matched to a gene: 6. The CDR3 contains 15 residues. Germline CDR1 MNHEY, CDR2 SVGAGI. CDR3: CASSYRREINNEQFF. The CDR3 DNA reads TGTGCCAGCAGTTACAGGCGGGAGATTAACAATGAGCAGTTCTTC.

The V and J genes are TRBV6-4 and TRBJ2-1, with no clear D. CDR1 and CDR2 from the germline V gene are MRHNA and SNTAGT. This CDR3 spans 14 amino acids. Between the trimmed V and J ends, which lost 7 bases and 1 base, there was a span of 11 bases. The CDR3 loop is CASKQGLSYNEQFF. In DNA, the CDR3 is TGTGCCAGCAAGCAAGGGTTATCCTACAATGAGCAGTTCTTC.

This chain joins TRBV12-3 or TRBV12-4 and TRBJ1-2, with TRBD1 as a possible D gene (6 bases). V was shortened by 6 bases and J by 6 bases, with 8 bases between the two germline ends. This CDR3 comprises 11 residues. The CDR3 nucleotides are TGTGCCAGCAGCAGGGGAGATGGCTACACCTTC. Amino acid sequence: CASSRGDGYTF.

CDR3 in amino acids: CASSVEAGQRGGDYTF. DNA for the CDR3: TGTGCCAGCAGCGTAGAGGCAGGACAGCGGGGAGGTGACTACACCTTC. The V and J genes are TRBV9 and TRBJ1-2; TRBD1 might be the D (6 bases). Germline loops: CDR1 SGDLS, CDR2 YYNGEE. The CDR3 is made up of 16 amino acids. V was trimmed by 0 bases and J by 10 bases, leaving 22 bases between them.

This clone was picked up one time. Here the CDR3 reads CASSPGLLTYEQYF. The CDR3, as DNA: TGTGCCAGCAGTCCGGGACTGCTTACCTACGAGCAGTACTTC. The chain is built from TRBV6-5 and TRBJ2-7, with a weak D call TRBD2 (6 bases). CDR1 and CDR2 (germline): MNHEY, SVGAGI. With 5 bases removed from V and 2 bases from J, the gap between germline ends came to 13 bases. This CDR3 is built from 14 residues.

The DNA of the CDR3 is TGTGCCAGTAGTACCGGACGAGAGTGGGGGAGCTACACCTTC. Protein: CASSTGREWGSYTF. This chain uses TRBV19 with TRBJ1-2; TRBD1 is a possible D gene (5 bases). The CDR3 runs 14 residues. The V gene lost 4 bases and the J gene lost 9 bases, with 18 bases spanning the gap. Germline lookup yields CDR1 LNHDA and CDR2 SQIVND (reference sequence).

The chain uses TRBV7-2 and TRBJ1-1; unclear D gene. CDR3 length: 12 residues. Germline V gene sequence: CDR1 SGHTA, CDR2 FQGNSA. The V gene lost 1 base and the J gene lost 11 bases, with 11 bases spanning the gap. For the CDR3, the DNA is TGTGCCAGCAGCTTAGTCGGCCTGGGGGCTTTCTTT. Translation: CASSLVGLGAFF.